This paragraph covers one T cell receptor beta chain sequence. What it binds is unknown. This sample was included in a study of OX40 agonist ivuxolimab in advanced cancers. General study points: Dosing at 0.1 to 3.0 mg/kg was accompanied by clonal expansion of CD4+ and CD8+ blood T cells by week 6. Relative to CD4+ cells, CD8+ T cells on average had more expanded clones. Some nonresponders likewise displayed low normalized T-cell clonal expansion.

Systemic immunosuppression or a history of autoimmune disease excluded patients. J was trimmed by 6 bases and V by 10 bases; bases with no gene match: 14. The CDR3 loop spans 15 amino acids. Germline CDR1 SGHNT, CDR2 YENEEA. Clones were read by immunoSEQ multiplex PCR, and TCRdb kept only the in-frame ones, dropping some. Of about 15,000 clones in the sample, roughly three quarters are singletons; the top ten hold 30% to 35%. This specimen was CD4+ or CD8+ T cells sorted from blood, taken in a trial of the OX40 agonist ivuxolimab. The chain couples TRBV11-3 to TRBJ2-2; 7 bases agree with TRBD2. This TCR came from an adult with an advanced solid tumor such as melanoma, head and neck, liver or kidney cancer. This CDR3 reads CANPGRGVGSGELFF. CDR3 DNA sequence: TGTGCCAACCCCGGACGGGGGGTAGGATCCGGGGAGCTGTTTTTT.